The source of this TCR beta chain is a study of regulatory T cells in long-lasting Graves disease. In its sample, this clonotype was seen many times. Time point described: newly diagnosed GD, antithyroid drugs for less than 3 months. RNA isolated from PBMCs was used to make the TCR library. Arm-PCR of CDR3 regions and iRepertoire HTBI primers were the basis on which TCR beta libraries were built. TCRdb re-analysed the multiplex PCR reads in MiXCR, keeping a single row per CDR3 protein. Seen here are hundreds of thousands of distinct CDR3 sequences, less than 20% observed once, and the top ten hold around 18%. The data also belong to a second study, concerning T cells in Graves' hyperthyroidism and ophthalmopathy. From that report: Clinical symptoms, serum thyroxine and TRAb, thyroid ultrasound and orbital computed tomography together formed the diagnostic basis. Most clonotypes expanded in the thyroid (above 0.001) were also present in blood.

The receptor was derived from a woman aged 30 to 39 with Graves disease. The input for sequencing was peripheral blood mononuclear cells (PBMCs), taken at new diagnosis, from a patient treated with antithyroid drugs.

The CDR3 loop reads CASSVWGSGNQPQHF. DNA of the CDR3: TGTGCCAGTAGCGTGTGGGGGTCCGGCAATCAGCCCCAGCATTTT. This chain joins TRBV19 and TRBJ1-5; a weak D match, TRBD1 (5 bases). In germline, CDR1 is LNHDA, CDR2 SQIVND (reference sequence). This CDR3 is built from 15 residues. V was trimmed by 6 bases and J by 2 bases, leaving 14 bases between them.